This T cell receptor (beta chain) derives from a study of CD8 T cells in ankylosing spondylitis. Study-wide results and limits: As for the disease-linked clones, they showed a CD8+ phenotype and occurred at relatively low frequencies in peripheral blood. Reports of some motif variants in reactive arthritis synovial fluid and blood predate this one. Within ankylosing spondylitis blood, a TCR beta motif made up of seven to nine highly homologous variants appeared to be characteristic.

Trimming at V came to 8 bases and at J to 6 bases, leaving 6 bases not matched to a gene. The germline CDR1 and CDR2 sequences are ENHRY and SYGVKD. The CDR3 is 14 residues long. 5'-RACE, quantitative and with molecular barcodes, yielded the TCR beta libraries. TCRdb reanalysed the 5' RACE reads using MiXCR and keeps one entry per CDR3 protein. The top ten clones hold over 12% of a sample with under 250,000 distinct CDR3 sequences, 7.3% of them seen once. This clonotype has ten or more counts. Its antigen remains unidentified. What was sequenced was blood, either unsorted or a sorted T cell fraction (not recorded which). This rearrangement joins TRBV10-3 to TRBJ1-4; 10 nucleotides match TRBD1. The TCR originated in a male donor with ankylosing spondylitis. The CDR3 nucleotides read TGTGCCATCTCGTCGGGGACAGGGGATGAAAAACTGTTTTTT. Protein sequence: CAISSGTGDEKLFF.